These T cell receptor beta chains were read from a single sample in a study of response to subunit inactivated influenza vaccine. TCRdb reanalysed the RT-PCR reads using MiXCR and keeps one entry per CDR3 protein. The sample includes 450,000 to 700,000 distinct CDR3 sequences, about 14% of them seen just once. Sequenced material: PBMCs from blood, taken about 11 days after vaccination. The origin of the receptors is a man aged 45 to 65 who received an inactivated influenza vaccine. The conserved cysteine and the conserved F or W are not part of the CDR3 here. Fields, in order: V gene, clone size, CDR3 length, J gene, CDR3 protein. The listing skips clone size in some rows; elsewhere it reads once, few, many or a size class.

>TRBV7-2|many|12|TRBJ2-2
ASSLFGNTGELF
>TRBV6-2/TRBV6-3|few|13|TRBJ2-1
ASSYYRDGNNEQF
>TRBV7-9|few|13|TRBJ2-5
ASSLEPASQETQY
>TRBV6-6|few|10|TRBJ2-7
ASRGAGYEQY
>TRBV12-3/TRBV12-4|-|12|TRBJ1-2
ASSPGGGNYGYT
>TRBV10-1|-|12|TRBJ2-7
ASSEGRRSGEQY
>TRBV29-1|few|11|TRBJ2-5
SVERGRQETQY
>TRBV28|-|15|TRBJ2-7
ASSSTTLRREGYEQY
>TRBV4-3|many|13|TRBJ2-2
ASSQGSGWGGELF
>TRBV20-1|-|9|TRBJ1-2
SARDYRGYT
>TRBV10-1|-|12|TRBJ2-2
ASSEGLNTGELF
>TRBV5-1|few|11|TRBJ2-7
ASSGDSLGEQY
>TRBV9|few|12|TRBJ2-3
ASSVSQHTDTQY
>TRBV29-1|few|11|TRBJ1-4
SVEARPNEKLF
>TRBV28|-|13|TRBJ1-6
ASSPVSSYNSPLH
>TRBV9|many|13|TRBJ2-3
ASSVAKSPGTTQY
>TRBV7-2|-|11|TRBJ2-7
ASSGRSVGEQY
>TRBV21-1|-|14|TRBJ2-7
ASSNLRGSPSYEQY
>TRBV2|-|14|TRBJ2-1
ASSDWGTSGVNEQF
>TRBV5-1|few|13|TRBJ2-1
ASSLDGGGPPEQF
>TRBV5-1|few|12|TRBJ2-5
ASSFGEGRETQY
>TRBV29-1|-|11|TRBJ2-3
SVEGNFRDTQY
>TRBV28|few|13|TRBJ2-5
ASSSGGGAQETQY
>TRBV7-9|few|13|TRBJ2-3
ASSSQGTDPDTQY
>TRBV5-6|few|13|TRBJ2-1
ASSLPSAGDNEQF
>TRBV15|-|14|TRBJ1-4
ATSAVLQGSDEKLF
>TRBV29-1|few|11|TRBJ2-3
SVGGRGTDTQY
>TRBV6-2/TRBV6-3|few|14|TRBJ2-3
ASSYILGQVTDTQY
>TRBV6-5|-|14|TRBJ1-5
ASSYSTGKGNQPQH
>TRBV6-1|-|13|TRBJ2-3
ASRTTGGRADTQY
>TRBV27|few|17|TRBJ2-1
ASSRWGRDSYLPYNEQF
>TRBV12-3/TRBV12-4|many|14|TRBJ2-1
ASSMTSGRQLEEQF
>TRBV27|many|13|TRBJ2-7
ASRSLAGGTYEQY
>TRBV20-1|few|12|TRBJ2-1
SAPDVSSYNEQF
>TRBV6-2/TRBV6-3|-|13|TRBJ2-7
ASSYWAGGPYEQY
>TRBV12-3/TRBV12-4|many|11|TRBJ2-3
ASSLGGRDTQY
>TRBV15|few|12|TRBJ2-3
ATGGSWGTDTQY
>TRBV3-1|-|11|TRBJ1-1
ASSRRGGAEAF
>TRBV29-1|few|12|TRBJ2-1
SVESPTVYNEQF